This record concerns one TCR beta chain sequence. What it binds is unknown. A much larger clone lies one base from this, so it may be a read error. TCRbeta libraries were built with three rounds of nested PCR, modified from ARM-PCR. TCRdb processed the multiplex PCR reads anew with MiXCR; each CDR3 protein has one entry. Of about 48,000 distinct CDR3 sequences listed, around 64% are singletons. The data stem from a study of tumor and adjacent non-tumor tissue in lung cancer. Study information: Histology: 12 adenocarcinoma, a couple of squamous cell carcinoma, 1 small cell lung cancer. Each sample yielded some 4 million productive TCRbeta reads on average. General observations from the study: TCR diversity was significantly greater in tumor than normal lung tissue.

This sample's RNA came from whole unsorted tissue. More than 3 cm separated this lung sample from the edge of the tumor. Chemotherapy-naive patients with new lung cancer underwent thoracic surgery in China, August–November 2014. Germline loops: CDR1 SGHRS, CDR2 YFSETQ. The CDR3 runs 14 residues. The chain combines TRBV5-1 with TRBJ2-7; D unclear. This sequence originates from a woman aged 70-85 years with non-small cell lung cancer. Sequenced material: distant non-tumor lung tissue. The CDR3 coding sequence is TGCGCCACCTCCCAGGTCATAGGGAACTACGGGCAGTACTTC. Translating gives CATSQVIGNYGQYF.